Below, 2 T cell receptor beta chains from the same sample are listed, as sequenced in a study of cytomegalovirus exposure and HLA in healthy donors (dated by TCRdb to the late 2010s). The library was built by means of the immunoSEQ multiplex PCR assay. The multiplex PCR relied on a mix of 60 forward primers for TCR Vbeta segments and 13 reverse primers for TCR Jbeta segments. Not all clones reach the TCRdb copy of this immuneACCESS table, which keeps in-frame sequences only. Checked studies attribute under half of the gap to unresolved V genes and leave the rest unexplained. In all, the sample holds fewer than 140,000 clones, and 70% to 85% of those were seen once. The ten most abundant clones make up roughly 3.4% of the sample. Specimen: PBMCs. The receptors shown here come from a man in his sixties in good health and CMV-seronegative.

The chain combines TRBV28 with TRBJ1-3; D gene uncertain. Trimming removed 6 bases at V and 0 bases at J, with 12 bases between. Germline V gives CDR1 MDHEN, CDR2 SYDVKM. This CDR3 contains 15 residues. The CDR3 here is CASSRQRISGNTIYF. CDR3 in DNA: TGTGCCAGCAGCCGGCAGCGCATCTCTGGAAACACCATATATTTT.

This sequence joins TRBV27 and TRBJ2-2, with 8 bases aligning to TRBD2. V was clipped by 7 bases and J by 5 bases; unmatched bases: 3. The germline V gene has CDR1 MNHEY and CDR2 SMNVEV (reference sequence). The length of the CDR3 is 13 residues. As DNA, the CDR3 is TGTGCCAGCATTCGGGGGGGAACCGGGGAGCTGTTTTTT. Encoded protein: CASIRGGTGELFF.